This entry lists 2 T cell receptor beta chains sequenced from one sample in a study of T cell responses to AZD1222 COVID-19 vaccine. The table came from immunoSEQ multiplex PCR; TCRdb's copy has only in-frame clones and leaves some out. The sample holds 120,000 or so clones, roughly 91% seen once. This specimen consisted of peripheral blood, obtained on day 0 of AZD1222 vaccination. Receptor source: an adult in good health.

The chain is built from TRBV10-3 and TRBJ2-2, with TRBD1 matching over 7 bases. With 3 bases clipped from V and 6 bases from J, the junction kept 1 base outside the gene matches. This CDR3 contains 13 residues. The germline gives CDR1 ENHRY, CDR2 SYGVKD. The CDR3 DNA follows: TGTGCCATCAGTGACACAGGGGCCGGGGAGCTGTTTTTT. As protein: CAISDTGAGELFF.

The chain is built from TRBV6-5 and TRBJ1-5; D may be TRBD1 (5 bases). CDR3 size: 13 residues. Per the germline V gene, CDR1 is MNHEY and CDR2 is SVGAGI. V was shortened by 8 bases and J by 4 bases, with 12 bases between the two germline ends. The DNA for the CDR3 is TGTGCCAGCTGGCAGGGAGAAAATCAGCCCCAGCATTTT. It is translated as CASWQGENQPQHF.